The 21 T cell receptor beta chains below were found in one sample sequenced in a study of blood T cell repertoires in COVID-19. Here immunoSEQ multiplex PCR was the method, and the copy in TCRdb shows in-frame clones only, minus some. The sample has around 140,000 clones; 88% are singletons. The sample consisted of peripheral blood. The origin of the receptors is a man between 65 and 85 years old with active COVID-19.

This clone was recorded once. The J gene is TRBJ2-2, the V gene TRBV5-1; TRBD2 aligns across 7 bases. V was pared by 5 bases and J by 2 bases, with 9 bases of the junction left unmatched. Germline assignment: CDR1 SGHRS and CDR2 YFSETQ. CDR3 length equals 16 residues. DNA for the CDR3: TGCGCCAGCAGAGTTTTGGAGCGGGACAACACCGGGGAGCTGTTTTTT. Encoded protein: CASRVLERDNTGELFF. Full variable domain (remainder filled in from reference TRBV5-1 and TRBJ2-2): KAGVTQTPRYLIKTRGQQVTLSCSPISGHRSVSWYQQTPGQGLQFLFEYFSETQRNKGNFPGRFSGRQFSNSRSEMNVSTLELGDSALYLCASRVLERDNTGELFFGEGSRLTVL.

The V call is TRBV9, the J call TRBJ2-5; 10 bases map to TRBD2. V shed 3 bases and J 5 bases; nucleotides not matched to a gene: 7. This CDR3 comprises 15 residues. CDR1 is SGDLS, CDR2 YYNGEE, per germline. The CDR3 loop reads CASSGSGRAVETQYF. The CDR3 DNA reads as TGTGCCAGCAGCGGAAGCGGGAGGGCCGTCGAGACCCAGTACTTC.

The CDR3 DNA reads TGCAGCGCCTCGCTAGCGGGACACACAGATACGCAGTATTTT. Its protein product is CSASLAGHTDTQYF. The genes are TRBV29-1 and TRBJ2-3; 9 positions match TRBD2. CDR1 is SQVTM, CDR2 ANQGSEA, per germline. The junction had 7 bases not matched to a gene; V was cut back by 7 bases and J by 2 bases. The CDR3 loop spans 14 amino acids.

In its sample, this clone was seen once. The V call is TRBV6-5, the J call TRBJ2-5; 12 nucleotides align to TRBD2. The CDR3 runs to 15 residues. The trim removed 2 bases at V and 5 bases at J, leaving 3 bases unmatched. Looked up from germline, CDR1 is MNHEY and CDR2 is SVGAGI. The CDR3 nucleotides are TGTGCCAGCAGTTACGTACTAGCGGGAGGTGAGACCCAGTACTTC. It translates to CASSYVLAGGETQYF.

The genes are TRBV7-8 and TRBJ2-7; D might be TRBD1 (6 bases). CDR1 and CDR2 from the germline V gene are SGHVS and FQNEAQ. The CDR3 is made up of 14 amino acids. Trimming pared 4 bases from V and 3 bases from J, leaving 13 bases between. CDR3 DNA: TGTGCCAGCAGCTACCAGGGGCCAAGCTACGAGCAGTACTTC. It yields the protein CASSYQGPSYEQYF.

The CDR3 nucleotides read TGTGCCAGCAGTTACTCGACTGCCACCCTTGGCGAGCAGTACTTC. It encodes CASSYSTATLGEQYF. The chain employs TRBV6-5 and TRBJ2-7; D unclear. Germline V CDR1 and CDR2: MNHEY, SVGAGI. The CDR3 has 15 residues. The V end was cut by 0 bases, the J end by 6 bases, with 15 bases between.

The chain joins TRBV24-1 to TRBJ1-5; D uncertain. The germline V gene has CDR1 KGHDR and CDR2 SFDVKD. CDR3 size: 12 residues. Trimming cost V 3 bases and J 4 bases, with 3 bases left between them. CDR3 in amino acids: CATSDINQPQHF. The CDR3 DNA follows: TGTGCCACCAGTGATATAAATCAGCCCCAGCATTTT.

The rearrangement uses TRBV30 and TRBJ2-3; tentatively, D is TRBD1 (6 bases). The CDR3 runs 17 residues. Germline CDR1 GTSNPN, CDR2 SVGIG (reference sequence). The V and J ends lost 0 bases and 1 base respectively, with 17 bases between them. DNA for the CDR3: TGTGCCTGGAGTGTACAGGCATACGCAGGGGGCACAGATACGCAGTATTTT. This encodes CAWSVQAYAGGTDTQYF.

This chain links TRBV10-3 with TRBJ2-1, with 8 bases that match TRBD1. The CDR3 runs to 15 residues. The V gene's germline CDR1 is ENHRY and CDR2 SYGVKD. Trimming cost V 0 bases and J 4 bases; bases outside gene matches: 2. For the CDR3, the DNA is TGTGCCATCAGTGAGTCAAGGGACAGGTACAATGAGCAGTTCTTC. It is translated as CAISESRDRYNEQFF.

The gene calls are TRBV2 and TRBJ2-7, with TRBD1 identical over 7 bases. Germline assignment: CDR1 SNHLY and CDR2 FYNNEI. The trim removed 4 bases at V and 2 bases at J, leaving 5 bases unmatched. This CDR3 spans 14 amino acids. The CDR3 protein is CASSGQGAPYEQYF. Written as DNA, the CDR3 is TGTGCCAGCAGTGGACAGGGTGCCCCCTACGAGCAGTACTTC.

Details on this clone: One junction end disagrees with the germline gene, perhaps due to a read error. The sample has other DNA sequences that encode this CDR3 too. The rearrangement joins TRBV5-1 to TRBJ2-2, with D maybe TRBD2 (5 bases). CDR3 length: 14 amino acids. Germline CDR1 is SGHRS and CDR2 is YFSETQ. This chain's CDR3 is CASSLTGKTGELFF. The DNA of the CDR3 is TGCGCCAGCAGCTTGACCGGGAAGACCGGGGAGTTGTTTTTT.

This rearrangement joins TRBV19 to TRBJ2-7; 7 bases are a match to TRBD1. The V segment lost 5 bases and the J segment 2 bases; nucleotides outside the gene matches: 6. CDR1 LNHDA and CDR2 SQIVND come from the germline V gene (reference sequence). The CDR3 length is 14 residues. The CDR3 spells CASSAYRGAYEQYF. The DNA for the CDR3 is TGTGCCAGTAGTGCTTACAGGGGAGCCTACGAGCAGTACTTC.

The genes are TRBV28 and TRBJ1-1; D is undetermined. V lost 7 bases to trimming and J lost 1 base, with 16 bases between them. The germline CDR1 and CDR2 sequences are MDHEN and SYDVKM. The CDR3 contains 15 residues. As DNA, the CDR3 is TGTGCCAGCACCGCCGGACGGGGAAAGAACACTGAAGCTTTCTTT. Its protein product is CASTAGRGKNTEAFF.

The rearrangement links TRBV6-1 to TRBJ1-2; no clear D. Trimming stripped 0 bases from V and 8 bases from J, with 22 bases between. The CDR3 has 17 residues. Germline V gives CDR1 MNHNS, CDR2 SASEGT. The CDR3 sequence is CASSEAFGPSGEGGYTF. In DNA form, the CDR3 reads TGTGCCAGCAGTGAAGCGTTCGGTCCCTCTGGGGAGGGAGGCTACACCTTC.

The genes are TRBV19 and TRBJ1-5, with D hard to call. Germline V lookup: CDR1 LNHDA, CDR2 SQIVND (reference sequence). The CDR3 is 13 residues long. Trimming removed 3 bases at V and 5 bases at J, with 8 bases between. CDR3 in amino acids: CASSMREHQPQHF. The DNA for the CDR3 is TGTGCCAGTAGTATGCGGGAGCATCAGCCCCAGCATTTT. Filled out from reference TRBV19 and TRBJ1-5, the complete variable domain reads DGGITQSPKYLFRKEGQNVTLSCEQNLNHDAMYWYRQDPGQGLRLIYYSQIVNDFQKGDIAEGYSVSREKKESFPLTVTSAQKNPTAFYLCASSMREHQPQHFGDGTRLSIL.

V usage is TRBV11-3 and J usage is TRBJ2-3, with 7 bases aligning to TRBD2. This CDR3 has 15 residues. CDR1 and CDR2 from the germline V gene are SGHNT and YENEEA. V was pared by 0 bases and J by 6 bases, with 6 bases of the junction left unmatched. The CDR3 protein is CASSLERERADTQYF. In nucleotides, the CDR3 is TGTGCCAGCAGCTTAGAGCGGGAGAGGGCGGATACGCAGTATTTT.

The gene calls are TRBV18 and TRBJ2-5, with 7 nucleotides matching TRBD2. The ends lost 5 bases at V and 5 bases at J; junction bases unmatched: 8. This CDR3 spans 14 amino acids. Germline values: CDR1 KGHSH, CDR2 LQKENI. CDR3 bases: TGTGCCAGCTCAACCGGGACGGGAGGTGAGACCCAGTACTTC. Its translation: CASSTGTGGETQYF.

As DNA, the CDR3 is TGTGCCAGTGGGCCACACCGAGAGACCCAGTACTTC. It specifies CASGPHRETQYF. The chain joins TRBV19 to TRBJ2-5; D unclear. The CDR3 is made up of 12 amino acids. Germline CDR1 reads LNHDA; CDR2 reads SQIVND (reference sequence). Trimming pared 8 bases from V and 4 bases from J, leaving 11 bases between.

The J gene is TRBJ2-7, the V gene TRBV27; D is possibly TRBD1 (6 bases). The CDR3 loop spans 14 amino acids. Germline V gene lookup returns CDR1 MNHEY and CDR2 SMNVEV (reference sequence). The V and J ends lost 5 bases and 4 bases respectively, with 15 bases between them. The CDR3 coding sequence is TGTGCCAGCAGTGCCGTAGACAGGTATTACGAGCAGTACTTC. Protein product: CASSAVDRYYEQYF.

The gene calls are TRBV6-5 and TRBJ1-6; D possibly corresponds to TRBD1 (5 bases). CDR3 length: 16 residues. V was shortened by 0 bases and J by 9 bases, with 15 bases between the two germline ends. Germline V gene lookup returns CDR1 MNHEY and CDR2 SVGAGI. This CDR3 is CASSYSQATLFSPLHF. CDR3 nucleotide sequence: TGTGCCAGCAGTTACTCACAGGCCACCCTTTTTTCACCCCTCCACTTT.

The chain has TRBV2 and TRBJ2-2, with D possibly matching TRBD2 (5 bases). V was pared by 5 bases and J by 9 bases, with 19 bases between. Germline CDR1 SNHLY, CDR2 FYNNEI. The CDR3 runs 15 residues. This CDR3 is CASSLAPEVTRELFF. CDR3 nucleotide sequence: TGTGCCAGCAGTTTAGCGCCGGAAGTTACCAGGGAGCTGTTTTTT.